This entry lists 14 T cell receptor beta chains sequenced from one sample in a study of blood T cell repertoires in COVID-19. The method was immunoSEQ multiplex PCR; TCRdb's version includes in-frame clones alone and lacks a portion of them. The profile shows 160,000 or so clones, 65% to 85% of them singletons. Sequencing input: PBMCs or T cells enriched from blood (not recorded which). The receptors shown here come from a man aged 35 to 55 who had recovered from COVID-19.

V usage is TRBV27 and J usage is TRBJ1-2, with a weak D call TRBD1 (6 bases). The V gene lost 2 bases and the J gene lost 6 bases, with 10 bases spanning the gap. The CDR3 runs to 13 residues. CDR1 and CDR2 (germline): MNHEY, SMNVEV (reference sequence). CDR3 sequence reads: CASSLTGMDGYTF. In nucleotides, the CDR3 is TGTGCCAGCAGTTTAACAGGGATGGATGGCTACACCTTC.

The CDR3 DNA is TGTGCCAGCAGTGAAGTCAGGGGTGGCGGCTACACCTTC. This sequence encodes CASSEVRGGGYTF. The chain recombines TRBV2 with TRBJ1-2, with D maybe TRBD1 (6 bases). Germline V CDR1 and CDR2: SNHLY, FYNNEI. CDR3 length: 13 amino acids. V was shortened by 1 base and J by 8 bases, with 11 bases between the two germline ends.

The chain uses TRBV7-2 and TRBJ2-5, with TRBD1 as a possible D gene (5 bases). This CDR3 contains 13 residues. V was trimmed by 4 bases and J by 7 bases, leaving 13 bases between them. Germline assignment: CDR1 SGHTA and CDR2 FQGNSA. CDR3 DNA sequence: TGTGCCAGCAGCTCCCTCAAGGGGTCGACCCAGTACTTC. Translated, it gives CASSSLKGSTQYF.

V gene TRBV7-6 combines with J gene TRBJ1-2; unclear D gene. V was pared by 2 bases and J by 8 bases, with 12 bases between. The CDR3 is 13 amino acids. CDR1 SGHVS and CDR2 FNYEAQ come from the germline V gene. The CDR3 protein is CASSLTRSHGYTF. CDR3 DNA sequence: TGTGCCAGCAGCTTAACCCGTTCACACGGCTACACCTTC.

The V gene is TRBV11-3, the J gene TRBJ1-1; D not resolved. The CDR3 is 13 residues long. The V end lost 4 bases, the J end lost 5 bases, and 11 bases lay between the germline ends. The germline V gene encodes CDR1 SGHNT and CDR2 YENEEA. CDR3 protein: CASSWTPGTEAFF. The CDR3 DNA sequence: TGTGCCAGCAGCTGGACTCCCGGGACTGAAGCTTTCTTT.

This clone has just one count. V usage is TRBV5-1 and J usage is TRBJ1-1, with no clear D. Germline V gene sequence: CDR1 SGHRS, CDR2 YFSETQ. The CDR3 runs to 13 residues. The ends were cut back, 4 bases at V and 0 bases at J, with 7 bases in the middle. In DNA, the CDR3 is TGCGCCAGCAGCCCGACACTGAACACTGAAGCTTTCTTT. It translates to CASSPTLNTEAFF.

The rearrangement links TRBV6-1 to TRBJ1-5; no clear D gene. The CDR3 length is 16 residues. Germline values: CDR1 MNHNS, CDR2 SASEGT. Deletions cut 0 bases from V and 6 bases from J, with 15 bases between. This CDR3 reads CASSEALRVMVQPQHF. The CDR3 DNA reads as TGTGCCAGCAGTGAAGCGCTTCGGGTGATGGTTCAGCCCCAGCATTTT.

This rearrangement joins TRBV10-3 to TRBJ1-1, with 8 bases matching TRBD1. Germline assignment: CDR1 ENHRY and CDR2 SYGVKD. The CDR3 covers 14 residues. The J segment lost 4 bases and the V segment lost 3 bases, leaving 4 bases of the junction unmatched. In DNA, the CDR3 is TGTGCCATCAGTGAAAGGACAGGGTTCACTGAAGCTTTCTTT. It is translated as CAISERTGFTEAFF.

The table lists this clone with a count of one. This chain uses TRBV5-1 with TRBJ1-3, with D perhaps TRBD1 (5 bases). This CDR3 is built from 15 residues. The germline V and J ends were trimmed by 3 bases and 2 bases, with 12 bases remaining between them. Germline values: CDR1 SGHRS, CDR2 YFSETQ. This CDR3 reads CASSYTGEAGNTIYF. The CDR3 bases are TGCGCCAGCAGCTACACAGGAGAGGCTGGAAACACCATATATTTT.

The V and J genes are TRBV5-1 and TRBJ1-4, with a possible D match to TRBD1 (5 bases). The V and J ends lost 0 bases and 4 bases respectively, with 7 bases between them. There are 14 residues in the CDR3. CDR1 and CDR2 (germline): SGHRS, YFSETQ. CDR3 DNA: TGCGCCAGCAGCTTGGGACAGCTTAATGAAAAACTGTTTTTT. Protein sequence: CASSLGQLNEKLFF. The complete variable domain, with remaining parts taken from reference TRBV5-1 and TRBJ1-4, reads KAGVTQTPRYLIKTRGQQVTLSCSPISGHRSVSWYQQTPGQGLQFLFEYFSETQRNKGNFPGRFSGRQFSNSRSEMNVSTLELGDSALYLCASSLGQLNEKLFFGSGTQLSVL.

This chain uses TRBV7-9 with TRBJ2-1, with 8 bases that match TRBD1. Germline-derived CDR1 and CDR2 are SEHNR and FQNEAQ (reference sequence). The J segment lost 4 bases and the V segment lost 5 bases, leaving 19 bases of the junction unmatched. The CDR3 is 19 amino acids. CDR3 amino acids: CASSTLRGVGRGRYNEQFF. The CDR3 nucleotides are TGTGCCAGCAGCACCCTGAGGGGGGTAGGCAGGGGGCGATACAATGAGCAGTTCTTC.

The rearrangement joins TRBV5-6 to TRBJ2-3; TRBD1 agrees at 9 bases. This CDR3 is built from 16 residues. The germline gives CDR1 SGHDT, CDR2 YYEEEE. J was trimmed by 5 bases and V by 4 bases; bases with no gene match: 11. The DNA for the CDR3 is TGTGCCAGCAGCGCACTCCGGGACAGGGCAATAGATACGCAGTATTTT. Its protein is CASSALRDRAIDTQYF.

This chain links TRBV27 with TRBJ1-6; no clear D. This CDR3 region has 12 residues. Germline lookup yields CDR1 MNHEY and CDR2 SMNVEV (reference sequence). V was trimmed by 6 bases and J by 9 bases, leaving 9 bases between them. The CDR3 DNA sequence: TGTGCCAGCAGACCGACGGGTTCACCCCTCCACTTT. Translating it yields CASRPTGSPLHF.

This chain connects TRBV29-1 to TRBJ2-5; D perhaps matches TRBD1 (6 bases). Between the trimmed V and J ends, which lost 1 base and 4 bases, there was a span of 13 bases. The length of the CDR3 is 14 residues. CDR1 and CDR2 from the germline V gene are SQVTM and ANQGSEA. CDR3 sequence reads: CSVEVNRAGETQYF. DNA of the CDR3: TGCAGCGTTGAAGTTAACAGGGCAGGAGAGACCCAGTACTTC. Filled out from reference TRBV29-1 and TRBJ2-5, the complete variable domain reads SAVISQKPSRDICQRGTSLTIQCQVDSQVTMMFWYRQQPGQSLTLIATANQGSEATYESGFVIDKFPISRPNLTFSTLTVSNMSPEDSSIYLCSVEVNRAGETQYFGPGTRLLVL.